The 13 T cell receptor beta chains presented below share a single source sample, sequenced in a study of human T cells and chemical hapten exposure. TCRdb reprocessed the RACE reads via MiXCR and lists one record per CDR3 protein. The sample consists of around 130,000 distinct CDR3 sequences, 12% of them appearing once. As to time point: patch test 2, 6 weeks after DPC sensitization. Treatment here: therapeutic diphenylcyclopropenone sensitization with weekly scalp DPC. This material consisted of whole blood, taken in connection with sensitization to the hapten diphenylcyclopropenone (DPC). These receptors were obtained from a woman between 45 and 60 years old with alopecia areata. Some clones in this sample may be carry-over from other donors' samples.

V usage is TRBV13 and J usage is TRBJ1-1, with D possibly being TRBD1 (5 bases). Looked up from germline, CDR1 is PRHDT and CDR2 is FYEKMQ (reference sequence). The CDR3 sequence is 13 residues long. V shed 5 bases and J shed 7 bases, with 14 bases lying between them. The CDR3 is CASSARRGGEAFF. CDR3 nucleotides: TGTGCCAGCAGCGCCCGTCGGGGGGGTGAAGCTTTCTTT.

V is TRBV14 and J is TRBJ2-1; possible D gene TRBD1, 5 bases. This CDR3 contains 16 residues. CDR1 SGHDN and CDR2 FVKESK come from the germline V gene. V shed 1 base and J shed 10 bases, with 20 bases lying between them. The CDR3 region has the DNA TGTGCCAGCAGCCAAGGCCGCAGGGCAACCCCCCTAGAGCAGTTCTTC. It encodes CASSQGRRATPLEQFF.

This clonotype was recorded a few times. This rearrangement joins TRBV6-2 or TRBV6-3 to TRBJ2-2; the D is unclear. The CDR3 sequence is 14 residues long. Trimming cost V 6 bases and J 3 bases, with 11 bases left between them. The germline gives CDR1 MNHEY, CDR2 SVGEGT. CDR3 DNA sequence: TGTGCCAGCAGCAGACTTCTAGACACCGGGGAGCTGTTTTTT. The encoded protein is CASSRLLDTGELFF.

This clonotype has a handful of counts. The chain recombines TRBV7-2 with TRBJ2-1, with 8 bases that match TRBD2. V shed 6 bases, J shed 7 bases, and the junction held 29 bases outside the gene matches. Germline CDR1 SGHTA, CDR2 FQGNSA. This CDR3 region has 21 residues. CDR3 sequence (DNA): TGTGCCAGCAGTTCTCACCCCCAATCATCCGTGGGCTTGGCGGGAGGTAATGAGCAGTTCTTC. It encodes CASSSHPQSSVGLAGGNEQFF.

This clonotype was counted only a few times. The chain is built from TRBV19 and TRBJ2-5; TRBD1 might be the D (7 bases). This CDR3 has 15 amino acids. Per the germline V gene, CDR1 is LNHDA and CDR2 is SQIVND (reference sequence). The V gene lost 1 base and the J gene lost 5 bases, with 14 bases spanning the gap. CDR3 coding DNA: TGTGCCAGTAGTATAGGCGGGACAGCACTGGAGACCCAGTACTTC. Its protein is CASSIGGTALETQYF.

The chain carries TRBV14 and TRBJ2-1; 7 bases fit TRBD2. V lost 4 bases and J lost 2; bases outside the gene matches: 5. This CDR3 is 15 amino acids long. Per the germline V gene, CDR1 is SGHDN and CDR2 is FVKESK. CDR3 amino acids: CASSPLAGPYNEQFF. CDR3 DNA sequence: TGTGCCAGCAGCCCTTTAGCGGGCCCCTACAATGAGCAGTTCTTC.

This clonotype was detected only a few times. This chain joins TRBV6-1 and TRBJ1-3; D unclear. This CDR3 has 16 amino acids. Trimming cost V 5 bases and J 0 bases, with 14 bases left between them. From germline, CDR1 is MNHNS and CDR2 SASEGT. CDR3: CASSSAAFSSGNTIYF. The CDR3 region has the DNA TGTGCCAGCAGTTCCGCTGCTTTTTCCTCTGGAAACACCATATATTTT.

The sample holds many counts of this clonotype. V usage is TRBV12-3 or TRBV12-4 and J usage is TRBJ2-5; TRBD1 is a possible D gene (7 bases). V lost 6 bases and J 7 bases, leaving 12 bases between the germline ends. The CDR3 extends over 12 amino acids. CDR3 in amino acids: CASRDQGGTQYF. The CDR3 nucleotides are TGTGCCAGCAGAGACCAGGGGGGGACCCAGTACTTC.

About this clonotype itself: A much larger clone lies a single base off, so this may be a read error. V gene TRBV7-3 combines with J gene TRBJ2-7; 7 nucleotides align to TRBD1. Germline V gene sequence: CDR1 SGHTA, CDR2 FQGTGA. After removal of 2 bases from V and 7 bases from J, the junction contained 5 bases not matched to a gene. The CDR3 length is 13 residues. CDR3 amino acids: CASSLSGQSEQYF. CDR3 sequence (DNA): TGTGCCAGCAGCTTATCGGGACAGTCGGAGCAGTACTTC.

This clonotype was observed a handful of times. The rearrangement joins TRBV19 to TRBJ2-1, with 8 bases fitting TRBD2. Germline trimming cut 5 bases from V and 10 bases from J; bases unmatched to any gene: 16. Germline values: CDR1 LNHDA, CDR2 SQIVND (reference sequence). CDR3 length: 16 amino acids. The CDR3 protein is CASSLVGTSRGREQFF. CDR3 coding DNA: TGTGCCAGTAGTCTCGTCGGGACTAGTCGGGGAAGGGAGCAGTTCTTC.

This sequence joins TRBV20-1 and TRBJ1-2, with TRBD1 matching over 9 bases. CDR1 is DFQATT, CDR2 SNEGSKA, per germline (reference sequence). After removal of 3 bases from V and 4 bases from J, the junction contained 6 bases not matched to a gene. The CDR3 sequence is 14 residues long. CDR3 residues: CSASSDRGSYGYTF. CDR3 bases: TGCAGTGCTAGTAGTGACAGGGGGAGCTATGGCTACACCTTC.

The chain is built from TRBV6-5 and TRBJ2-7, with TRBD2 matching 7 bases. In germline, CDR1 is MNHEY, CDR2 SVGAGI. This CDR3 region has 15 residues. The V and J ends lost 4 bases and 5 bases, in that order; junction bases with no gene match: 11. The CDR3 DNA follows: TGTGCCAGCAGTTTGAGTCGTCTAGCGGCCCACGAGCAGTACTTC. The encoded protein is CASSLSRLAAHEQYF.

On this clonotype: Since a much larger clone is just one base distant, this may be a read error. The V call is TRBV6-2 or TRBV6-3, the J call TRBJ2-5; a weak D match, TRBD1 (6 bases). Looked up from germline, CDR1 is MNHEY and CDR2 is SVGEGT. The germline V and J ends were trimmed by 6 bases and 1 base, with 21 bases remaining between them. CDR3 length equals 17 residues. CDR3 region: CASRRGQRGRRQETQYF. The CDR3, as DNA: TGTGCCAGCAGACGCGGACAGAGGGGACGCCGCCAAGAGACCCAGTACTTC.